The T cell receptor beta chain described here comes from a study of T cell changes during pregnancy in multiple sclerosis. The method was immunoSEQ multiplex PCR; TCRdb's version includes in-frame clones alone and lacks a portion of them. Of 15,000 to 20,000 clones listed, over 80% are singletons. Germline V gene lookup returns CDR1 SGHTA and CDR2 FQGNSA. V lost 6 bases and J lost 4, with 18 bases in between. The CDR3 length is 16 residues. This clonotype was sampled from a female donor in good health, enrolled as a control in a pregnancy study. The input for sequencing was CD8+ T cells from peripheral blood mononuclear cells, taken after pregnancy. This chain links TRBV7-2 with TRBJ2-2, with D tentatively TRBD1 (6 bases). The CDR3 coding sequence is TGTGCCAGCAGACCAAACTTGGGGGCCCTCACCGGGGAGCTGTTTTTT. As protein: CASRPNLGALTGELFF. Filled out from reference TRBV7-2 and TRBJ2-2, the complete variable domain reads GAGVSQSPSNKVTEKGKDVELRCDPISGHTALYWYRQSLGQGLEFLIYFQGNSAPDKSGLPSDRFSAERTGGSVSTLTIQRTQQEDSAVYLCASRPNLGALTGELFFGEGSRLTVL.